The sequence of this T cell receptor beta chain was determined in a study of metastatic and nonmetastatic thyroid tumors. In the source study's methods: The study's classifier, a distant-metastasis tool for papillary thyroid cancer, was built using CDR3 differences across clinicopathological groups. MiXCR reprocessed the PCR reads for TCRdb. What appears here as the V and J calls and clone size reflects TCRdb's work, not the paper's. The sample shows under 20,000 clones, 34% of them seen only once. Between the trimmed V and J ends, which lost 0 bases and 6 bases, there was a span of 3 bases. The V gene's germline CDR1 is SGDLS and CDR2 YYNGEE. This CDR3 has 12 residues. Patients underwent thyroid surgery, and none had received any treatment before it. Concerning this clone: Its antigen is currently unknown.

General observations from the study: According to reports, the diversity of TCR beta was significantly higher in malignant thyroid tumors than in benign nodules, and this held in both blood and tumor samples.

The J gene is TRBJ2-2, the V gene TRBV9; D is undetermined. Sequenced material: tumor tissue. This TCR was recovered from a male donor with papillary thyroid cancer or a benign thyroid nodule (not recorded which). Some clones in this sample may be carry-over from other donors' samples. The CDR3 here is CASSVDSGELFF. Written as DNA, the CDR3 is TGTGCCAGCAGCGTAGATTCCGGGGAGCTGTTTTTT.